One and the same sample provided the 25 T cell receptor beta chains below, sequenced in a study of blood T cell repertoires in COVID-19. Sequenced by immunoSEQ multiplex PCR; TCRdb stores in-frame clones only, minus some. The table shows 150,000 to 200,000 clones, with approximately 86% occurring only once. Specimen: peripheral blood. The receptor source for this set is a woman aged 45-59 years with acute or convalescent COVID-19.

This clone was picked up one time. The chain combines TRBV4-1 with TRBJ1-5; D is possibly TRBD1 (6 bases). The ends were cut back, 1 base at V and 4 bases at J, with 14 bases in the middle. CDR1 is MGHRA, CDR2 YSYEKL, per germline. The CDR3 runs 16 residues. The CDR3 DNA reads TGCGCCAGCAGCCAAGGTTTAGGGGGGGGAAATCAGCCCCAGCATTTT. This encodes CASSQGLGGGNQPQHF.

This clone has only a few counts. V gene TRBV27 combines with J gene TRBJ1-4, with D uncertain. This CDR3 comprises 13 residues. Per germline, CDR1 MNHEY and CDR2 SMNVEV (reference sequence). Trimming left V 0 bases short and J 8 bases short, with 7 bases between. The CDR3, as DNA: TGTGCCAGCAGTTTATCGCCGGGGGAAAAACTGTTTTTT. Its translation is CASSLSPGEKLFF.

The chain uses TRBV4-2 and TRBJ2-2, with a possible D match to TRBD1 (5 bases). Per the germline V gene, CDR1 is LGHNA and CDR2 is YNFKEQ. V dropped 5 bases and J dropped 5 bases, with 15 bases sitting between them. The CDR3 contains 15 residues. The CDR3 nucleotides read TGTGCCAGCAGCAGACACGACAGAGCAACCGGGGAGCTGTTTTTT. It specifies CASSRHDRATGELFF.

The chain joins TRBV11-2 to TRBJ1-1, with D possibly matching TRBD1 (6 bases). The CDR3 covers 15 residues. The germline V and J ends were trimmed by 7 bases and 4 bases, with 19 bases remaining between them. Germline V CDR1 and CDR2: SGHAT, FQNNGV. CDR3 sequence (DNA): TGTGCCAGCATCTTGGGGGGGGGCCTGGGCACTGAAGCTTTCTTT. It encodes CASILGGGLGTEAFF.

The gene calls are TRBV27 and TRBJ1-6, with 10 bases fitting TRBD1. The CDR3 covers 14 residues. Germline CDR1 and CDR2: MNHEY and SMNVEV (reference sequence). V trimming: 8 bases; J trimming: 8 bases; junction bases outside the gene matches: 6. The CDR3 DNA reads TGTGCCAGCTCGACGGACAGGGGGGATTCACCCCTCCACTTT. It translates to CASSTDRGDSPLHF.

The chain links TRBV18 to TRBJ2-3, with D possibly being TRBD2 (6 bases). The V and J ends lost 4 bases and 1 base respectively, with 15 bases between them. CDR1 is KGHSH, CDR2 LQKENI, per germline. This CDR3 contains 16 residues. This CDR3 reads CASSLTGSGGTDTQYF. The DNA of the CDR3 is TGTGCCAGCTCACTTACCGGGTCGGGAGGCACAGATACGCAGTATTTT.

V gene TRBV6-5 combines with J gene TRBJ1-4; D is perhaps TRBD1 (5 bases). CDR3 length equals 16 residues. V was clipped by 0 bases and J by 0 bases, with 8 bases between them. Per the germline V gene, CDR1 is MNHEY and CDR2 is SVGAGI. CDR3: CASSYSVRATNEKLFF. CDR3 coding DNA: TGTGCCAGCAGTTACTCGGTCAGGGCAACTAATGAAAAACTGTTTTTT.

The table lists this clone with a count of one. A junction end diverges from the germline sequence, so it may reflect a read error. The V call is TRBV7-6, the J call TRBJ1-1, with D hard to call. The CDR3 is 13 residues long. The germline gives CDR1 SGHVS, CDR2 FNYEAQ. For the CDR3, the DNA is TGTGCCAGCAGCTCGGGCGGGAACAATGAAGCTTTCTTT. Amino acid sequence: CASSSGGNNEAFF.

This chain's CDR3 is CASGPGGRGETQYF. DNA of the CDR3: TGTGCTAGTGGCCCGGGGGGGCGAGGAGAGACCCAGTACTTC. The chain couples TRBV12-5 to TRBJ2-5, with 8 positions matching TRBD2. Germline V gene sequence: CDR1 LGHNT, CDR2 FRNRAP. V trimming: 6 bases; J trimming: 4 bases; junction bases outside the gene matches: 7. There are 14 residues in the CDR3.

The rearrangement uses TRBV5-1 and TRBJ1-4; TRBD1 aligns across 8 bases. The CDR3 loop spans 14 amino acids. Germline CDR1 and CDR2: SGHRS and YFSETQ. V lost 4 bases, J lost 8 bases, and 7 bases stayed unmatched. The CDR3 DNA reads TGCGCCAGCAGCCTGGGACAGGCCAACGAAAAACTGTTTTTT. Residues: CASSLGQANEKLFF.

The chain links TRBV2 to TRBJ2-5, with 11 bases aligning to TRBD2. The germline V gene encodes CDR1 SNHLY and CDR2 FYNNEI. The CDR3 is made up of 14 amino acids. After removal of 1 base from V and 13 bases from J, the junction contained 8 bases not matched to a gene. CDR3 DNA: TGTGCCAGCAGTGAAGAGGGCCCGGGGACTAGCGGGTACTTC. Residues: CASSEEGPGTSGYF.

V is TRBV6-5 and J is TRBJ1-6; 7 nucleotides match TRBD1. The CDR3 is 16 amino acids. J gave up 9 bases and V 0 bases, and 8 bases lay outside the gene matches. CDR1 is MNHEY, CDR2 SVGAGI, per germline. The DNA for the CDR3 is TGTGCCAGCAGTTACTCCATCGACAGGGTCGGTTCACCCCTCCACTTT. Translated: CASSYSIDRVGSPLHF.

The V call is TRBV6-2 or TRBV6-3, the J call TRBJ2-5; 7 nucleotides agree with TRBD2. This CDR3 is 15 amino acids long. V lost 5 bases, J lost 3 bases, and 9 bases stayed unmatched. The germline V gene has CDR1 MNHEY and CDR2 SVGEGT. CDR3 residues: CASSDVGTKEETQYF. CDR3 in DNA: TGTGCCAGCAGTGACGTAGGGACTAAAGAAGAGACCCAGTACTTC.

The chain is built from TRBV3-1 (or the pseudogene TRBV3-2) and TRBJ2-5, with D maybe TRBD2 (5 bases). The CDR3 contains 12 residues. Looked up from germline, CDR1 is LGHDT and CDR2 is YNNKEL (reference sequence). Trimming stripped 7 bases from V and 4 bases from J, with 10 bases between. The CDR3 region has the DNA TGTGCCAGCAAGTCCCGGGGAGAGACCCAGTACTTC. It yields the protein CASKSRGETQYF.

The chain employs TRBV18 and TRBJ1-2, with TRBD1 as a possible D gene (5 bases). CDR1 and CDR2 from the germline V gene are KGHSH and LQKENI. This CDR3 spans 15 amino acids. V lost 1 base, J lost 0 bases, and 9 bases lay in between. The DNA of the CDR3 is TGTGCCAGCTCACCACGGAGGGACCCTAACTATGGCTACACCTTC. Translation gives CASSPRRDPNYGYTF.

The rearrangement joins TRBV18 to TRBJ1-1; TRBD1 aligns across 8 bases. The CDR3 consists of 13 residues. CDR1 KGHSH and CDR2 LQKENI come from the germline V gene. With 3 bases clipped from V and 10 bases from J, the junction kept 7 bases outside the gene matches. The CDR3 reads CASSPDTGTGAFF. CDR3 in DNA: TGTGCCAGCTCACCGGACACCGGGACAGGAGCTTTCTTT.

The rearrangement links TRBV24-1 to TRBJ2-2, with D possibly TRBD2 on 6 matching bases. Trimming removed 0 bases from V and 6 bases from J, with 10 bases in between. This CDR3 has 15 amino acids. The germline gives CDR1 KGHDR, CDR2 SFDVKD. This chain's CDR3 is CATSDLREKSGELFF. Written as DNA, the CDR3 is TGTGCCACCAGTGATTTGCGGGAGAAGTCCGGGGAGCTGTTTTTT.

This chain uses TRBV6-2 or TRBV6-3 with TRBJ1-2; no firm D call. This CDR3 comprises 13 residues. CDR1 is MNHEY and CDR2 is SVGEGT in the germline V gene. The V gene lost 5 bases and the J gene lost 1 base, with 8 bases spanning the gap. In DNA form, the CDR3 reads TGTGCCAGCAGTCGCAGCGGTAACTATGGCTACACCTTC. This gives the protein CASSRSGNYGYTF.

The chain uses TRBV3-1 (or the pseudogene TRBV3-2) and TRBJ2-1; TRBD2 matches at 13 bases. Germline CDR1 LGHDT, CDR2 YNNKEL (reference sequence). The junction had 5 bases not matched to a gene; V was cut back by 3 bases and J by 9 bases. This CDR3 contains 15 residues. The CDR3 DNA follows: TGTGCCAGCAGCCACCGGACTAGCGGGAGTAGTGAGCAGTTCTTC. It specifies CASSHRTSGSSEQFF.

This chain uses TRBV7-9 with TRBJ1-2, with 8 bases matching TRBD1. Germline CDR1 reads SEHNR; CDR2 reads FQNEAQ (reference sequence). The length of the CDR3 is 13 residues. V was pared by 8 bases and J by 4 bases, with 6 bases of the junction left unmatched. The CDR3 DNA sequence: TGTGCCAGCTGGTCAGGGGGCCTCTATGGCTACACCTTC. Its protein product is CASWSGGLYGYTF.

The CDR3 nucleotides read TGTGCCAGCACCTCGACTAGCGGAGTTTACAATGAGCAGTTCTTC. Translating gives CASTSTSGVYNEQFF. The rearrangement joins TRBV6-5 to TRBJ2-1, with 9 bases fitting TRBD2. The germline V gene has CDR1 MNHEY and CDR2 SVGAGI. V was pared by 7 bases and J by 4 bases, with 8 bases of the junction left unmatched. The CDR3 runs to 15 residues.

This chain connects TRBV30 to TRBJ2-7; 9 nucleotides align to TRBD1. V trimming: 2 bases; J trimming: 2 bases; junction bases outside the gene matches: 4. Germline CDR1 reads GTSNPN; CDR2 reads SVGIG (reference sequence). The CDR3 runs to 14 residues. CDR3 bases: TGTGCCTGGAGTACGGGACAGGGAACCTACGAGCAGTACTTC. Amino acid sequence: CAWSTGQGTYEQYF. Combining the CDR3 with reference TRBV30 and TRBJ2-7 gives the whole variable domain SQTIHQWPATLVQPVGSPLSLECTVEGTSNPNLYWYRQAAGRGLQLLFYSVGIGQISSEVPQNLSASRPQDRQFILSSKKLLLSDSGFYLCAWSTGQGTYEQYFGPGTRLTVT.

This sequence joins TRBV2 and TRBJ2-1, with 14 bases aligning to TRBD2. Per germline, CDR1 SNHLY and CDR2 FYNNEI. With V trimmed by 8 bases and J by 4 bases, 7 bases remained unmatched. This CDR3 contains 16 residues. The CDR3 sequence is CASSGTSGSRYNEQFF. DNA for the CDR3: TGTGCCAGCTCCGGGACTAGCGGGAGTCGATACAATGAGCAGTTCTTC. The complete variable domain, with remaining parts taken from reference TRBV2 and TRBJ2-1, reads EPEVTQTPSHQVTQMGQEVILRCVPISNHLYFYWYRQILGQKVEFLVSFYNNEISEKSEIFDDQFSVERPDGSNFTLKIRSTKLEDSAMYFCASSGTSGSRYNEQFFGPGTRLTVL.

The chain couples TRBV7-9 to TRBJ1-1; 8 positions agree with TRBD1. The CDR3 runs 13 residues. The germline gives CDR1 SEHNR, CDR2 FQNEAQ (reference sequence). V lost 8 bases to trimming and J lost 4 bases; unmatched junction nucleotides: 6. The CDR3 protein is CASRRTGTTEAFF. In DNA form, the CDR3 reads TGTGCCAGCCGACGGACAGGGACCACTGAAGCTTTCTTT.

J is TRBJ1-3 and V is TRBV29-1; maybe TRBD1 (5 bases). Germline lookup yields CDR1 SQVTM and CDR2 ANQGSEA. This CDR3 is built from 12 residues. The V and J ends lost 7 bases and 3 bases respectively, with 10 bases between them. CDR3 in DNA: TGCAGCGGGCGGGGGGATGGAAACACCATATATTTT. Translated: CSGRGDGNTIYF. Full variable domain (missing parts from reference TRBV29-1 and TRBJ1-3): SAVISQKPSRDICQRGTSLTIQCQVDSQVTMMFWYRQQPGQSLTLIATANQGSEATYESGFVIDKFPISRPNLTFSTLTVSNMSPEDSSIYLCSGRGDGNTIYFGEGSWLTVV.